One sample yielded the 32 T cell receptor beta chains listed below, sequenced in a study of T cells in Graves' hyperthyroidism and ophthalmopathy. Using RNA transcripts as the source, TCR beta CDR3 regions were amplified. Using the HTBI primer set, a first-round RT-PCR was run on the TCR CDR3. TCRdb fed the multiplex PCR reads into MiXCR, producing one record per CDR3 protein. The sample yields 450,000 to 500,000 distinct CDR3 sequences, 20% to 25% seen once. The sequenced material came from blood. Every receptor here comes from a woman aged 70-85 years with Graves' ophthalmopathy.

This clonotype was observed at least ten times. The chain recombines TRBV12-3 or TRBV12-4 with TRBJ2-1, with 7 bases lining up with TRBD2. The CDR3 covers 14 residues. V gave up 6 bases and J gave up 7 bases; unmatched junction bases: 9. The CDR3 region is CASSLGGVENEQFF. CDR3 bases: TGTGCCAGCAGCCTTGGGGGGGTAGAGAATGAGCAGTTCTTC.

This clonotype was observed a few times. The chain recombines TRBV9 with TRBJ1-2; 12 bases agree with TRBD1. Germline CDR1 SGDLS, CDR2 YYNGEE. The CDR3 has 16 amino acids. Trimming removed 3 bases from V and 3 bases from J; junction bases left unmatched: 6. The DNA for the CDR3 is TGTGCCAGCAGCGCCATAGGGACAGGGGGCGACTATGGCTACACCTTC. This translates into CASSAIGTGGDYGYTF. Based on the CDR3 plus reference TRBV9 and TRBJ1-2, the full variable domain is DSGVTQTPKHLITATGQRVTLRCSPRSGDLSVYWYQQSLDQGLQFLIQYYNGEERAKGNILERFSAQQFPDLHSELNLSSLELGDSALYFCASSAIGTGGDYGYTFGSGTRLTVV.

This clonotype has a handful of counts. The rearrangement uses TRBV7-2 and TRBJ1-4, with D possibly being TRBD1 (6 bases). CDR1 SGHTA and CDR2 FQGNSA come from the germline V gene. With 2 bases removed from V and 0 bases from J, the gap between germline ends came to 7 bases. The length of the CDR3 is 15 residues. The CDR3 reads CASSLPGATNEKLFF. The CDR3, as DNA: TGTGCCAGCAGCTTACCAGGGGCAACTAATGAAAAACTGTTTTTT. The whole variable domain, remainder taken from reference TRBV7-2 and TRBJ1-4, is GAGVSQSPSNKVTEKGKDVELRCDPISGHTALYWYRQSLGQGLEFLIYFQGNSAPDKSGLPSDRFSAERTGGSVSTLTIQRTQQEDSAVYLCASSLPGATNEKLFFGSGTQLSVL.

This clonotype was counted ten times or more. CDR3 coding DNA: TGTGCCAGTATACCTGGGGGGAGGAACACTGAAGCTTTCTTT. This codes for CASIPGGRNTEAFF. The chain combines TRBV12-3 or TRBV12-4 with TRBJ1-1, with D tentatively TRBD1 (5 bases). The CDR3 runs to 14 residues. V lost 9 bases to trimming and J lost 1 base, with 15 bases between them.

The rearrangement links TRBV5-1 to TRBJ1-1; D may be TRBD1 (5 bases). There are 14 residues in the CDR3. In germline, CDR1 is SGHRS, CDR2 YFSETQ. V was pared by 3 bases and J by 6 bases, with 15 bases between. This CDR3 reads CASSSSGTLAEAFF. DNA of the CDR3: TGCGCCAGCAGCTCCTCCGGGACTTTGGCTGAAGCTTTCTTT.

In this sample, this clonotype turned up a few times. The rearrangement links TRBV20-1 to TRBJ2-5, with D possibly matching TRBD1 (6 bases). The V and J ends lost 1 base and 4 bases respectively, with 7 bases between them. CDR3 length equals 12 residues. CDR1 and CDR2 from the germline V gene are DFQATT and SNEGSKA (reference sequence). The chain's CDR3 is CSARGGGETQYF. The CDR3, as DNA: TGCAGTGCTAGAGGAGGGGGAGAGACCCAGTACTTC.

This chain links TRBV9 with TRBJ2-7, with TRBD2 matching 12 bases. The junction had 6 bases not matched to a gene; V was cut back by 4 bases and J by 4 bases. Germline CDR1 reads SGDLS; CDR2 reads YYNGEE. The CDR3 runs 15 residues. The CDR3, as DNA: TGTGCCAGCAGCCCTAGCGGGAGGGCCTGGTACGAGCAGTACTTC. Protein product: CASSPSGRAWYEQYF.

About this clonotype itself: No conserved phenylalanine or tryptophan is present at the end of the CDR3, so a read error is the likely explanation. The rearrangement links TRBV28 to TRBJ2-7, with 10 positions matching TRBD1. Germline loops: CDR1 MDHEN, CDR2 SYDVKM. The CDR3 runs 14 residues. Trimming took 4 bases from V and 2 from J; bases not matched to a gene: 2. Here the CDR3 DNA reads TGTGCCAGCAGTTCCGGGACAGGGGCCTACGAGCAGTACCTC. It specifies CASSSGTGAYEQYL.

V and J are TRBV18 and TRBJ1-1, with a weak D call TRBD1 (5 bases). The CDR3 sequence is 15 residues long. The germline V gene encodes CDR1 KGHSH and CDR2 LQKENI. The ends were cut back, 3 bases at V and 0 bases at J, with 11 bases in the middle. CDR3 DNA sequence: TGTGCCAGCTCACCCCCTGGGGCCATGAACACTGAAGCTTTCTTT. This codes for CASSPPGAMNTEAFF.

This chain uses TRBV19 with TRBJ2-5, with D unclear. In germline, CDR1 is LNHDA, CDR2 SQIVND (reference sequence). This CDR3 region has 15 residues. V was shortened by 4 bases and J by 2 bases, with 14 bases between the two germline ends. The chain's CDR3 is CASSNSPDGQETQYF. The CDR3 DNA reads as TGTGCCAGTAGTAATTCCCCGGACGGTCAAGAGACCCAGTACTTC.

Only a few counts were recorded for this clonotype. The rearrangement joins TRBV7-2 to TRBJ1-1, with TRBD1 matching 8 bases. This CDR3 contains 16 residues. Losses at the gene ends were 5 bases for V and 4 bases for J; bases not matched to a gene: 12. Germline CDR1 is SGHTA and CDR2 is FQGNSA. The CDR3 nucleotides read TGTGCCAGCAGCCCCCGACACGGACAGGGAGGCACTGAAGCTTTCTTT. This translates into CASSPRHGQGGTEAFF. The full variable domain, rest sourced from reference TRBV7-2 and TRBJ1-1, is GAGVSQSPSNKVTEKGKDVELRCDPISGHTALYWYRQSLGQGLEFLIYFQGNSAPDKSGLPSDRFSAERTGGSVSTLTIQRTQQEDSAVYLCASSPRHGQGGTEAFFGQGTRLTVV.

The chain has TRBV3-1 and TRBJ2-7, with a possible D match to TRBD2 (7 bases). V was pared by 2 bases and J by 2 bases, with 16 bases between. The CDR3 runs to 16 residues. Per the germline V gene, CDR1 is LGHDT and CDR2 is YNNKEL (reference sequence). The CDR3 spells CASSQRGGRGAYEQYF. In DNA form, the CDR3 reads TGTGCCAGCAGCCAACGGGGTGGGAGGGGGGCCTACGAGCAGTACTTC.

This clonotype came up a few times. This chain joins TRBV5-1 and TRBJ2-3; a possible D gene is TRBD2 (5 bases). Germline values: CDR1 SGHRS, CDR2 YFSETQ. This CDR3 has 14 amino acids. Trimming left V 4 bases short and J 4 bases short, with 13 bases between. CDR3 in amino acids: CASSLGYSADTQYF. CDR3 bases: TGCGCCAGCAGCCTGGGATATAGCGCAGATACGCAGTATTTT.

This clonotype came up a few times. The chain is built from TRBV20-1 and TRBJ1-1; weak D call: TRBD1 (6 bases). The CDR3 runs 13 residues. V lost 2 bases and J 5 bases, leaving 12 bases between the germline ends. The V gene's germline CDR1 is DFQATT and CDR2 SNEGSKA (reference sequence). In DNA form, the CDR3 reads TGCAGTGCTAGAACAGGGTGGGAAACTGAAGCTTTCTTT. Its translation: CSARTGWETEAFF.

This clonotype appeared many times. The rearrangement links TRBV20-1 to TRBJ2-3, with a weak D call TRBD2 (6 bases). This CDR3 spans 13 amino acids. V lost 5 bases and J 6 bases, leaving 15 bases between the germline ends. The V gene's germline CDR1 is DFQATT and CDR2 SNEGSKA (reference sequence). The CDR3 region is CSAGTGGPDTQYF. CDR3 DNA: TGCAGTGCTGGGACTGGCGGTCCGGATACGCAGTATTTT.

The chain has TRBV18 and TRBJ1-3; D may be TRBD1 (5 bases). Trimming cost V 4 bases and J 0 bases, with 10 bases left between them. Germline-derived CDR1 and CDR2 are KGHSH and LQKENI. The CDR3 consists of 15 residues. DNA for the CDR3: TGTGCCAGCTCACTAATAGACAGCTCTGGAAACACCATATATTTT. This codes for CASSLIDSSGNTIYF.

V is TRBV19 and J is TRBJ1-2, with D tentatively TRBD1 (5 bases). Trimming shortened V by 5 bases and J by 4 bases, and 17 bases separated the two germline ends. CDR3 length: 15 amino acids. The V gene's germline CDR1 is LNHDA and CDR2 SQIVND (reference sequence). This CDR3 is CASSLSGLYGYGYTF. The CDR3 DNA reads as TGTGCCAGTAGTTTGTCAGGGCTTTACGGCTATGGCTACACCTTC.

The chain has TRBV24-1 and TRBJ1-2; D remains ambiguous. Trimming shortened V by 7 bases and J by 2 bases, and 7 bases separated the two germline ends. CDR3 length: 12 residues. Looked up from germline, CDR1 is KGHDR and CDR2 is SFDVKD. The CDR3 loop reads CATSPGNYGYTF. The CDR3 DNA reads TGTGCCACCAGCCCGGGAAACTATGGCTACACCTTC.

The V and J genes are TRBV20-1 and TRBJ2-1; 11 bases align to TRBD2. This CDR3 is built from 16 residues. With V trimmed by 1 base and J by 8 bases, 10 bases remained unmatched. CDR1 is DFQATT, CDR2 SNEGSKA, per germline (reference sequence). The CDR3 DNA reads TGCAGTGCTAGAGCTATAGCGGGAGGGGCCCGTTATGAGCAGTTCTTC. The encoded protein is CSARAIAGGARYEQFF.

This clonotype came up a few times. The chain combines TRBV7-6 with TRBJ1-1, with no clear D. V was cut by 4 bases and J by 5 bases, with 14 bases left in between. The V gene's germline CDR1 is SGHVS and CDR2 FNYEAQ. The length of the CDR3 is 14 residues. This CDR3 reads CASSSGGMITEAFF. Written as DNA, the CDR3 is TGTGCCAGCAGCTCCGGAGGGATGATTACTGAAGCTTTCTTT.

Remarks on this clonotype: This may be a read error, as it is one base from a much larger clone. This chain connects TRBV2 to TRBJ1-1; the D is unclear. There are 13 residues in the CDR3. Per the germline V gene, CDR1 is SNHLY and CDR2 is FYNNEI. The CDR3 DNA reads as TGTGCCAGCAGCGAAGACGGGAACACTGAAGCTTTCTTT. It translates to CASSEDGNTEAFF.

The chain has TRBV3-1 and TRBJ1-2; the D is unclear. The germline V gene has CDR1 LGHDT and CDR2 YNNKEL (reference sequence). The length of the CDR3 is 14 residues. Deletions cut 0 bases from V and 4 bases from J, with 9 bases between. Written as DNA, the CDR3 is TGTGCCAGCAGCCAAGAGGAACGGGGCTATGGCTACACCTTC. Encoded protein: CASSQEERGYGYTF. Combining the CDR3 with reference TRBV3-1 and TRBJ1-2 gives the whole variable domain DTAVSQTPKYLVTQMGNDKSIKCEQNLGHDTMYWYKQDSKKFLKIMFSYNNKELIINETVPNRFSPKSPDKAHLNLHINSLELGDSAVYFCASSQEERGYGYTFGSGTRLTVV.

The V call is TRBV19, the J call TRBJ2-7; D is perhaps TRBD1 (6 bases). Germline loops: CDR1 LNHDA, CDR2 SQIVND (reference sequence). The CDR3 runs 15 residues. V lost 9 bases, J lost 0 bases, and 18 bases lay in between. CDR3 sequence (DNA): TGTGCCAGCAAGAGGGACACACGGAGCTCCTACGAGCAGTACTTC. Protein sequence: CASKRDTRSSYEQYF. Full variable domain (missing parts from reference TRBV19 and TRBJ2-7): DGGITQSPKYLFRKEGQNVTLSCEQNLNHDAMYWYRQDPGQGLRLIYYSQIVNDFQKGDIAEGYSVSREKKESFPLTVTSAQKNPTAFYLCASKRDTRSSYEQYFGPGTRLTVT.

The J gene is TRBJ2-2, the V gene TRBV5-6; TRBD2 matches 7 bases. Germline-derived CDR1 and CDR2 are SGHDT and YYEEEE. The CDR3 is made up of 16 amino acids. Trimming removed 4 bases from V and 3 bases from J; junction bases left unmatched: 9. CDR3 amino acids: CASSPPSSGYTGELFF. Here the CDR3 DNA reads TGTGCCAGCAGCCCTCCGAGTAGCGGGTACACCGGGGAGCTGTTTTTT.

The sample holds many counts of this clonotype. The CDR3 spells CASSQGLGLYQETQYF. Written as DNA, the CDR3 is TGTGCCAGCAGCCAAGGACTAGGGCTGTACCAAGAGACCCAGTACTTC. The V gene is TRBV7-2, the J gene TRBJ2-5; 7 positions agree with TRBD2. V shed 5 bases, J shed 0 bases, and the junction held 9 bases outside the gene matches. Germline-derived CDR1 and CDR2 are SGHTA and FQGNSA. The CDR3 consists of 16 residues.

In regard to this clonotype: A much larger clone differs by one base, so this may be a read error. The chain is built from TRBV30 and TRBJ2-1; D not resolved. The J call may not be correct, given that the DNA end is closer to TRBJ2-7. The length of the CDR3 is 13 residues. Germline V gives CDR1 GTSNPN, CDR2 SVGIG (reference sequence). CDR3 residues: CAWRRVGRNEQYF. For the CDR3, the DNA is TGTGCCTGGAGGCGAGTAGGGCGCAATGAGCAGTACTTC.

A few counts support this clonotype. This chain links TRBV28 with TRBJ2-7, with D perhaps TRBD2 (6 bases). Germline V CDR1 and CDR2: MDHEN, SYDVKM. The length of the CDR3 is 17 residues. Trimming removed 1 base at V and 5 bases at J, with 21 bases between. CDR3 sequence (DNA): TGTGCCAGCAGTTTATCGGGTGGGTCTAGCGATCCCCACGAGCAGTACTTC. Its protein product is CASSLSGGSSDPHEQYF.

The chain is built from TRBV7-9 and TRBJ1-4; D is possibly TRBD1 (6 bases). This CDR3 contains 14 residues. Looked up from germline, CDR1 is SEHNR and CDR2 is FQNEAQ (reference sequence). Trimming removed 6 bases at V and 6 bases at J, with 14 bases between. This chain's CDR3 is CASRNRVGDEKLFF. CDR3 DNA: TGTGCCAGCAGGAACAGGGTCGGTGATGAAAAACTGTTTTTT.

This clonotype has a count of ten or more. The chain uses TRBV12-3 or TRBV12-4 and TRBJ2-7; 11 bases line up with TRBD2. The CDR3 totals 14 residues. The V gene end was trimmed by 7 bases and the J gene end by 4 bases; junction bases not matched to a gene: 6. CDR3 sequence reads: CASTRTSGRYEQYF. The DNA of the CDR3 is TGTGCCAGCACCCGGACTAGCGGGCGGTACGAGCAGTACTTC.

This clonotype has more than one count but fewer than ten. The chain combines TRBV6-1 with TRBJ1-5, with TRBD1 matching over 7 bases. The CDR3 runs to 18 residues. The V gene end was trimmed by 6 bases and the J gene end by 2 bases; junction bases not matched to a gene: 16. The germline gives CDR1 MNHNS, CDR2 SASEGT. The CDR3 here is CASSLHRGGHSGNQPQHF. As DNA, the CDR3 is TGTGCCAGCAGCTTACACAGGGGCGGCCATTCTGGCAATCAGCCCCAGCATTTT.

The rearrangement uses TRBV25-1 and TRBJ2-1; 7 bases match TRBD1. The CDR3 totals 15 residues. The germline CDR1 and CDR2 sequences are MGHDK and SYGVNS. Losses at the gene ends were 3 bases for V and 8 bases for J; bases not matched to a gene: 10. The CDR3 coding sequence is TGTGCCAGCAGTGATCGGCAGGGGGAAGTATATGAGCAGTTCTTC. Protein product: CASSDRQGEVYEQFF.

This clonotype was detected a few times. The V and J genes are TRBV20-1 and TRBJ2-7, with 11 bases that match TRBD2. The V gene end was trimmed by 6 bases and the J gene end by 4 bases; junction bases not matched to a gene: 11. Per germline, CDR1 DFQATT and CDR2 SNEGSKA (reference sequence). This CDR3 comprises 15 residues. CDR3: CSATPTSGSWYEQYF. CDR3 coding DNA: TGCAGTGCAACCCCTACTAGCGGGAGTTGGTACGAGCAGTACTTC.